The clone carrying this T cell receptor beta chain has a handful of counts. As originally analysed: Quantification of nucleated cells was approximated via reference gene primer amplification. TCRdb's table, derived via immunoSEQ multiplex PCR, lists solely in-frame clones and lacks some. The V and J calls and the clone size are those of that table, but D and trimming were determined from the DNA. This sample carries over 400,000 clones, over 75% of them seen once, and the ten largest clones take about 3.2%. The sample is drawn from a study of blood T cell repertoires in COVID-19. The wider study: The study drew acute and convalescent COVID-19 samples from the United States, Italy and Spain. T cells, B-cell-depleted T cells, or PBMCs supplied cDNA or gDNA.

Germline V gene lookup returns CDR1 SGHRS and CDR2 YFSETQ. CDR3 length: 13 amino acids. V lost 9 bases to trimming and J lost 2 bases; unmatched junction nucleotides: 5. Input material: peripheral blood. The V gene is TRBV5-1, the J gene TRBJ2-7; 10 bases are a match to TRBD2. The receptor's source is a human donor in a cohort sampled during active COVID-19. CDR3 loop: CAIRGLAPYEQYF. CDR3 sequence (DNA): TGCGCCATCCGGGGACTAGCGCCCTACGAGCAGTACTTC.